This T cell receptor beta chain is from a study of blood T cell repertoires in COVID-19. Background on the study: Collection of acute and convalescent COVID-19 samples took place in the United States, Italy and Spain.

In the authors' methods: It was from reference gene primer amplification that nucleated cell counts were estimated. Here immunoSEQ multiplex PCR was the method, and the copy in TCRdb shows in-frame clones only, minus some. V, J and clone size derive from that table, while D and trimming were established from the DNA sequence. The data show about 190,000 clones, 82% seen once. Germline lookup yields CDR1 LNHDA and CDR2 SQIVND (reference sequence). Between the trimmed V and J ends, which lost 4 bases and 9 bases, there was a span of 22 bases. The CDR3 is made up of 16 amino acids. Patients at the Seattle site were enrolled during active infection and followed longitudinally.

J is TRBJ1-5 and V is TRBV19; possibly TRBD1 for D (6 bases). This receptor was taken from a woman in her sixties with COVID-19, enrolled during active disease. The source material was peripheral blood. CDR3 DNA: TGTGCCAGTAGTACCCCCCGGGTAGGGGGAACGCTGCCCCAGCATTTT. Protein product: CASSTPRVGGTLPQHF.